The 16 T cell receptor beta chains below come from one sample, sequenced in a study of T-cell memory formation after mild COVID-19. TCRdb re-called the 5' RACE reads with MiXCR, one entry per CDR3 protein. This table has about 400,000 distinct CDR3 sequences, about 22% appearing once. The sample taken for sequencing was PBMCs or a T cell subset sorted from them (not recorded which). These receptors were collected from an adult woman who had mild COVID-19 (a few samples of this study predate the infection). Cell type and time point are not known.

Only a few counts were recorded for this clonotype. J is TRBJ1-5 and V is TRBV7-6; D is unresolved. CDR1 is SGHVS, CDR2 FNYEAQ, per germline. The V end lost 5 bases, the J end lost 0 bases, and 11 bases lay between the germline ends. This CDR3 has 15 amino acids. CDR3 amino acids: CASSPHRDSNQPQHF. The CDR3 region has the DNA TGTGCCAGCAGCCCCCACCGGGATAGCAATCAGCCCCAGCATTTT.

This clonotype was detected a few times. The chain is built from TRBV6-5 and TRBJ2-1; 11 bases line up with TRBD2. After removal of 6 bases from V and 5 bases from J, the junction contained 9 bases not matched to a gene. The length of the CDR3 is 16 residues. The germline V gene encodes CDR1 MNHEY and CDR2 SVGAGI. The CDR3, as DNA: TGTGCCAGCAGCCCCCCGGGACTAGCGGATAACAATGAGCAGTTCTTC. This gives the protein CASSPPGLADNNEQFF.

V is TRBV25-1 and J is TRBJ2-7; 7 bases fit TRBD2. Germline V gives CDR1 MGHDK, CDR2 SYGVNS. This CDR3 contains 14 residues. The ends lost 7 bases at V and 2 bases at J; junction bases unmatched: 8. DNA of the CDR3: TGTGCCAGCACTGGTAGGGACTACCCCTACGAGCAGTACTTC. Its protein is CASTGRDYPYEQYF.

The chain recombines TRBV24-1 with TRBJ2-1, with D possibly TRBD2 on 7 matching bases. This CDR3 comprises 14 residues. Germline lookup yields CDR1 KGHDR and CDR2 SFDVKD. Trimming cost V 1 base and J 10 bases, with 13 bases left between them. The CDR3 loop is CATSDFGGREEQFF. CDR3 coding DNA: TGTGCCACCAGTGATTTCGGGGGGCGCGAGGAGCAGTTCTTC.

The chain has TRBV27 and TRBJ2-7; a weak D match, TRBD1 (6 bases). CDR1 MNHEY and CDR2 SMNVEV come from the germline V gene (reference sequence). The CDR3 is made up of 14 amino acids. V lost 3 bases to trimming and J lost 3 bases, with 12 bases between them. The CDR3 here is CASSLRTDYYEQYF. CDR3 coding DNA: TGTGCCAGCAGTTTGCGGACAGATTACTACGAGCAGTACTTC.

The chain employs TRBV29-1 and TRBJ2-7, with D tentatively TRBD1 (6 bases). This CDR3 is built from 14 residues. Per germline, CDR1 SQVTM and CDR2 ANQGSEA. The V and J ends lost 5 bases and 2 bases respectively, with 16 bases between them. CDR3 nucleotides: TGCAGCGTTCTCAACCGGGACACACCCTACGAGCAGTACTTC. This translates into CSVLNRDTPYEQYF.

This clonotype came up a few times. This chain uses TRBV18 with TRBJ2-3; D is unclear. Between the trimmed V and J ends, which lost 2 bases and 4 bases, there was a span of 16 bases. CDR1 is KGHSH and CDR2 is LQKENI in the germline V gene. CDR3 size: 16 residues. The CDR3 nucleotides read TGTGCCAGCTCACCATTGTTGGCCCGGAGATCAGATACGCAGTATTTT. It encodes CASSPLLARRSDTQYF.

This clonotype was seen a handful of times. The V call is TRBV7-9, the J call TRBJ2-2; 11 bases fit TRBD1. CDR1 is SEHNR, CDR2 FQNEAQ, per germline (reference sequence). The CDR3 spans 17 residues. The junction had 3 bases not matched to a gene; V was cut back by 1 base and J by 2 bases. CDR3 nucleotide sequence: TGTGCCAGCAGCTTAGTTGGACAGGGGGCTAACACCGGGGAGCTGTTTTTT. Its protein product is CASSLVGQGANTGELFF. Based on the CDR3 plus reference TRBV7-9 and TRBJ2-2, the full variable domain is DTGVSQNPRHKITKRGQNVTFRCDPISEHNRLYWYRQTLGQGPEFLTYFQNEAQLEKSRLLSDRFSAERPKGSFSTLEIQRTEQGDSAMYLCASSLVGQGANTGELFFGEGSRLTVL.

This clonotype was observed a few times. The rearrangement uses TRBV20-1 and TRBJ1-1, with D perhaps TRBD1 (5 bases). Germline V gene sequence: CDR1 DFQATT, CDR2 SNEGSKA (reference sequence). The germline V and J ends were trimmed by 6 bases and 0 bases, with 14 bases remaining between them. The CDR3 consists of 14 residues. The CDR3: CSAPGGTMNTEAFF. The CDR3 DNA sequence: TGCAGTGCGCCCGGGGGGACCATGAACACTGAAGCTTTCTTT.

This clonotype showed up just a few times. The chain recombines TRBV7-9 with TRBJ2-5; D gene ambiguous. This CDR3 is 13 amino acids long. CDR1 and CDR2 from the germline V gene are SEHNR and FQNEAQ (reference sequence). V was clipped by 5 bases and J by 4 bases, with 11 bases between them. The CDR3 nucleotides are TGTGCCAGCAGCGCCGTATTTCGAGAGACCCAGTACTTC. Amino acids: CASSAVFRETQYF. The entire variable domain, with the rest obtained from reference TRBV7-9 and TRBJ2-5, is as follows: DTGVSQNPRHKITKRGQNVTFRCDPISEHNRLYWYRQTLGQGPEFLTYFQNEAQLEKSRLLSDRFSAERPKGSFSTLEIQRTEQGDSAMYLCASSAVFRETQYFGPGTRLLVL.

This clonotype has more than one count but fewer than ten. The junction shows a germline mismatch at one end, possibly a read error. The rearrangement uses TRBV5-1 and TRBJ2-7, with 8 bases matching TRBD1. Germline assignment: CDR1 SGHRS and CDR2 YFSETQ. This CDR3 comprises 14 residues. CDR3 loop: CASSWGTGGYEQYF. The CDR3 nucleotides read TGTGCCAGCAGCTGGGGGACAGGCGGCTACGAGCAGTACTTC.

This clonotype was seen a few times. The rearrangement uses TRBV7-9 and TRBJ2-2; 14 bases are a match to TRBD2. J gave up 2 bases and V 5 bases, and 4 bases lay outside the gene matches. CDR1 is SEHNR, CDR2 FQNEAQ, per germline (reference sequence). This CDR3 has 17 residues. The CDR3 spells CASSPGLAGVNTGELFF. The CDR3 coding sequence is TGTGCCAGCAGCCCGGGACTAGCGGGAGTCAACACCGGGGAGCTGTTTTTT.

The CDR3 nucleotides read TGTGCCAGCAGCTTAGGCGGGACAGGGGTCTACGAGCAGTACTTC. Protein sequence: CASSLGGTGVYEQYF. The V and J genes are TRBV7-2 and TRBJ2-7; 10 nucleotides line up with TRBD1. Trimming removed 1 base from V and 3 bases from J; junction bases left unmatched: 3. The length of the CDR3 is 15 residues. Germline assignment: CDR1 SGHTA and CDR2 FQGNSA.

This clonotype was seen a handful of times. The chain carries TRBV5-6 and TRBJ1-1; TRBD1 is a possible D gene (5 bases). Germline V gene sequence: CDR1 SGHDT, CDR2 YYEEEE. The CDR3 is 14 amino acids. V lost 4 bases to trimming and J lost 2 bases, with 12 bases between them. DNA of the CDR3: TGTGCCAGCAGCCCCCCGGGACTTAACACTGAAGCTTTCTTT. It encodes CASSPPGLNTEAFF. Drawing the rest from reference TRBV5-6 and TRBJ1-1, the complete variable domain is DAGVTQSPTHLIKTRGQQVTLRCSPKSGHDTVSWYQQALGQGPQFIFQYYEEEERQRGNFPDRFSGHQFPNYSSELNVNALLLGDSALYLCASSPPGLNTEAFFGQGTRLTVV.

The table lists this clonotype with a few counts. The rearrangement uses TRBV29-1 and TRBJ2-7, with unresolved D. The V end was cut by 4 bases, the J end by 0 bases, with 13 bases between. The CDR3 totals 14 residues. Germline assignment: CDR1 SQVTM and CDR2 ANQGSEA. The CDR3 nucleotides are TGCAGCGTTGCTCCTCAGGAAAGCTCCTACGAGCAGTACTTC. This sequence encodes CSVAPQESSYEQYF.

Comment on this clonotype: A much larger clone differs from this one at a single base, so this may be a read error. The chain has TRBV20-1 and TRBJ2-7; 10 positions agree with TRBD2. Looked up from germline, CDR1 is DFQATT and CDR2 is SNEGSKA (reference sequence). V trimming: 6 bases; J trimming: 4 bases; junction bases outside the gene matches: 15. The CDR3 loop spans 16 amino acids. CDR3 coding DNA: TGCAGTGCCGTTCCGACATCTAGCGGGAGTTTATACGAGCAGTACTTC. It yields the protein CSAVPTSSGSLYEQYF.